The rows below give T cell receptor beta chains drawn from one sample of a study of T-cell reconstitution after alpha-beta-depleted transplantation in children. TCRdb re-called the PCR reads through MiXCR, storing one row per CDR3 protein. This sample has hundreds of thousands of distinct CDR3 sequences; approximately 17% occur once, and the top ten carry approximately 1%. The sample in question was PBMCs from the stem cell graft donor, obtained from the stem cell graft. These receptors originate from a human donor who donated a stem cell graft to a child with acute myeloid leukemia. Both conserved end residues are part of each CDR3. Fields, in order: V gene, D gene, J gene, CDR3 protein. D genes are given only for firm matches.

v_call: TRBV29-1; d_call: -; j_call: TRBJ1-2; cdr3_aa: CSVEDRGGGNGYTF
v_call: TRBV7-2; d_call: -; j_call: TRBJ2-7; cdr3_aa: CASSYRDYEQYF
v_call: TRBV29-1; d_call: -; j_call: TRBJ2-3; cdr3_aa: CSVTTDWSLTDTQYF
v_call: TRBV7-2; d_call: -; j_call: TRBJ2-7; cdr3_aa: CASSLQAGTSYEQYF
v_call: TRBV12-3/TRBV12-4; d_call: -; j_call: TRBJ2-5; cdr3_aa: CASNGDSTEETQYF
v_call: TRBV12-3/TRBV12-4; d_call: TRBD2; j_call: TRBJ2-5; cdr3_aa: CASTTGTSGGVETQYF
v_call: TRBV9; d_call: TRBD2; j_call: TRBJ2-2; cdr3_aa: CASSVDSGGANTGELFF
v_call: TRBV6-1; d_call: TRBD2; j_call: TRBJ2-3; cdr3_aa: CASSLAGDGSDTQYF
v_call: TRBV29-1; d_call: TRBD1; j_call: TRBJ2-7; cdr3_aa: CSAHQGAGEQYF
v_call: TRBV12-3/TRBV12-4; d_call: -; j_call: TRBJ1-1; cdr3_aa: CASSPVREVAFF
v_call: TRBV5-1; d_call: -; j_call: TRBJ1-1; cdr3_aa: CASSLGREGEAFF
v_call: TRBV12-3/TRBV12-4; d_call: -; j_call: TRBJ2-2; cdr3_aa: CASSPYGPYTGELFF
v_call: TRBV10-1; d_call: -; j_call: TRBJ2-2; cdr3_aa: CASSDRVGELFF
v_call: TRBV3-1; d_call: -; j_call: TRBJ1-1; cdr3_aa: CACGSPREAFF
v_call: TRBV21-1; d_call: -; j_call: TRBJ2-5; cdr3_aa: CASRGTGRPQETQYF
v_call: TRBV24-1; d_call: TRBD1; j_call: TRBJ1-1; cdr3_aa: CATSDGTDEAFF